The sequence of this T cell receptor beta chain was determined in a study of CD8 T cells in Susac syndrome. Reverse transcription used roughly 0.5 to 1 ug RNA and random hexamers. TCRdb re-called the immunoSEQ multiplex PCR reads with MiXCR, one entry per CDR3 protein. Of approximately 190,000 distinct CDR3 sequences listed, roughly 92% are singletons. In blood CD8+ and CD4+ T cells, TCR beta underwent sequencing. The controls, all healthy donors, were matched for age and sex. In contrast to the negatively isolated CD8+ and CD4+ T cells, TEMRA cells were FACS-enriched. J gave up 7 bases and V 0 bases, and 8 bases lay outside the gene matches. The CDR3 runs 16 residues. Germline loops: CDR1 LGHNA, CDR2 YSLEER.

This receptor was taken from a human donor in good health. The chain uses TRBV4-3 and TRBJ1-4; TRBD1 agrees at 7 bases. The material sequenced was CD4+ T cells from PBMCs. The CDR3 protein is CASSQDLRGRGEKLFF. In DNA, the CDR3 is TGCGCCAGCAGCCAAGATCTGAGGGGGCGCGGTGAAAAACTGTTTTTT.